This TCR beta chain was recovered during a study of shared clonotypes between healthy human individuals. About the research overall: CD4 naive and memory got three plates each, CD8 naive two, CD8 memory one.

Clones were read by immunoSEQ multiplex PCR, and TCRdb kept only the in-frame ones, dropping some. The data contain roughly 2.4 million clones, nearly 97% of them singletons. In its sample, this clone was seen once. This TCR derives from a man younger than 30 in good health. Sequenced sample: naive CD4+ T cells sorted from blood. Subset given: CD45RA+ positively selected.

The CDR3 spells CASSFYEQYF. CDR3 coding DNA: TGTGCCAGCAGCTTTTACGAGCAGTACTTC. The V call is TRBV5-8, the J call TRBJ2-7; D is unclear. Germline V gene data show CDR1 as SGHTS and CDR2 as YDEGEE. Trimming pared 2 bases from V and 4 bases from J, leaving 1 base between. CDR3 length: 10 amino acids.